A selection of T cell receptor beta chains follows, all from one sample in a study of T-cell reconstitution after alpha-beta-depleted transplantation in children. MiXCR, run by TCRdb on the PCR reads, gives a single entry per CDR3 protein. This table has about 440,000 distinct CDR3 sequences, around two fifths appearing once. Sequenced material: PBMCs, taken before TCRalphabeta/CD19-depleted stem cell transplant. Source of these receptors: a girl aged 2 to 9 with aplastic anemia, due to receive a stem cell transplant. The CDR3 runs from the conserved cysteine through the conserved F or W. D genes are given only for firm matches. Only part of the rows carry a size: once, few, many, or a class if the clone is expanded.

d_gene,v_gene,abundance,j_gene,CDR3nt,CDR3aa
.,TRBV29-1,few,TRBJ2-7,TGCAGCGTTGAGCTACAGGGACGGCTTTACGAGCAGTACTTC,CSVELQGRLYEQYF
TRBD2,TRBV7-2,once,TRBJ2-1,TGTGCCAGCAGCTTAGCGATCGTCCTAGCGGATTACAATGAGCAGTTCTTC,CASSLAIVLADYNEQFF
.,TRBV15,many,TRBJ2-7,TGTGCCACCAGCAGAGATGGAGGGGGCAACGAGCAGTACTTC,CATSRDGGGNEQYF
.,TRBV20-1,.,TRBJ2-2,TGCAGTGCTAGATCCGCCACCGGGGAGCTGTTTTTT,CSARSATGELFF
.,TRBV29-1,.,TRBJ2-7,TGCAGCGTTGGCGTCCAGGGGACCGAGCAGTACTTC,CSVGVQGTEQYF
.,TRBV12-3/TRBV12-4,few,TRBJ1-6,TGTGCCAGCAGTTTAGTAGAGGGTGGCCAGTCACCCCTCCACTTT,CASSLVEGGQSPLHF
TRBD2,TRBV20-1,.,TRBJ2-7,TGCAGTGCTAGGGAACCCACAAGCGGGGTCGCCTACGAGCAGTACTTC,CSAREPTSGVAYEQYF
TRBD1,TRBV18,.,TRBJ1-2,TGTGCCAGCTCACCGGTGGGACAGGCTGCTTATGGCTACACCTTC,CASSPVGQAAYGYTF
.,TRBV14,many,TRBJ2-5,TGTGCCAGCAGCCGACGTTTCATGAGAGAGACCCAGTACTTC,CASSRRFMRETQYF
.,TRBV21-1,.,TRBJ2-5,TGTGCCAGCAGCAAAAGGAATCCGGGACGGATACCGAGAGAGACCCAGTACTTC,CASSKRNPGRIPRETQYF
TRBD2,TRBV11-2,.,TRBJ2-7,TGTGCCAGCGGCAGTCCCACTAGCGGGAGAACCTACGAGCAGTACTTC,CASGSPTSGRTYEQYF
.,TRBV10-3,.,TRBJ1-1,TGTGCCATCAGTGAGTCAAGTACAGCGGGCACTGAAGCTTTCTTT,CAISESSTAGTEAFF
.,TRBV5-1,.,TRBJ2-3,TGCGCCAGCAGGGCAGCGGTTAGCACAGATACGCAGTATTTT,CASRAAVSTDTQYF
.,TRBV7-9,few,TRBJ2-7,TGTGCCAGCAGCTTAATCCCGACAGCCTACTACGAGCAGTACTTC,CASSLIPTAYYEQYF
.,TRBV6-1,.,TRBJ1-2,TGTGCCAGCAGTGAACCGGACAGACATGGCTACACCTTC,CASSEPDRHGYTF
.,TRBV20-1,.,TRBJ2-2,TGCAGTGCTAGAGATGGGGGGCCAGACGGGGAGCTGTTTTTT,CSARDGGPDGELFF
.,TRBV28,many,TRBJ2-7,TGTGCCAGCAGCCCGCCGGGGGACGGCTACGAGCAGTACTTC,CASSPPGDGYEQYF
.,TRBV6-4,few,TRBJ1-1,TGTGCCAGCAGTGACAGGGGGAACACTGAAGCTTTCTTT,CASSDRGNTEAFF
TRBD2,TRBV27,.,TRBJ2-3,TGTGCCAGCAGTTTTTCTAGCGGGACGGCAGATACGCAGTATTTT,CASSFSSGTADTQYF
.,TRBV4-1,.,TRBJ2-1,TGCGCCAGCAGCCAAGTTGGGGAGTCGAATGAGCAGTTCTTC,CASSQVGESNEQFF
TRBD1,TRBV7-9,.,TRBJ1-2,TGTGCCAGCAGCGATGGACAGGGCGGCGGCTACACCTTC,CASSDGQGGGYTF
.,TRBV4-1,.,TRBJ1-4,TGCGCCAGCAGCCAAGATCACGGGACTACTGGAAATGAAAAACTGTTTTTT,CASSQDHGTTGNEKLFF